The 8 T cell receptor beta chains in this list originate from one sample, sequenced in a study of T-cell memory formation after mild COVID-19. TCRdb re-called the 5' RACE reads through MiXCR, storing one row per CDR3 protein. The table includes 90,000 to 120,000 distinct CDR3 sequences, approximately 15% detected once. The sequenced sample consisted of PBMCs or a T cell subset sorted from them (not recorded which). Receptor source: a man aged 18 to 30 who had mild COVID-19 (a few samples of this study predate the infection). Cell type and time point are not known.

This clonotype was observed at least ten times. The CDR3 sequence: CASRLSVNEQFF. DNA of the CDR3: TGTGCCAGCAGGCTGTCGGTTAATGAGCAGTTCTTC. This chain connects TRBV6-5 to TRBJ2-1; D uncertain. V lost 6 bases, J lost 7 bases, and 10 bases lay in between. The CDR3 has 12 amino acids. CDR1 is MNHEY, CDR2 SVGAGI, per germline.

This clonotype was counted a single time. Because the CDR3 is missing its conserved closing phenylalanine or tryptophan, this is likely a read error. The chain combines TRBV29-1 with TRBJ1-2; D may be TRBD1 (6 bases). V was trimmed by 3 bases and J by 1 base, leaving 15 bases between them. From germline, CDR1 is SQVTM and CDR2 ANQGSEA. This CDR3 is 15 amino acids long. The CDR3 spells CSVERTDSLNYGYTI. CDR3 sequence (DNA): TGCAGCGTTGAGAGGACAGACTCGCTTAACTATGGCTACACCATC.

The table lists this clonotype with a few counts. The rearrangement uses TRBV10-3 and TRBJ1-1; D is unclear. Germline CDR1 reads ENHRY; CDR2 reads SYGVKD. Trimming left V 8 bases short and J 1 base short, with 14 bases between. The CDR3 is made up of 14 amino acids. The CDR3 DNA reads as TGTGCCATCCGACTTTCCCCGGAGAACACTGAAGCTTTCTTT. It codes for CAIRLSPENTEAFF.

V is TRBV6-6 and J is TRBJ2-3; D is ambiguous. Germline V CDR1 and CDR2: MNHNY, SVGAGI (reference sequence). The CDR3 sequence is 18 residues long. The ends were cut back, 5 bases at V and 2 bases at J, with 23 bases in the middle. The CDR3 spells CASSALSDPQSTTDTQYF. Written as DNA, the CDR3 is TGTGCCAGCAGTGCGCTCTCCGACCCACAGAGTACCACAGATACGCAGTATTTT.

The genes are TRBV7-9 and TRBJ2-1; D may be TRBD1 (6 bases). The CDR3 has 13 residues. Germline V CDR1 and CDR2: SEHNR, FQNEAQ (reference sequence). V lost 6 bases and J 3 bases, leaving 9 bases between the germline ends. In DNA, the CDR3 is TGTGCCAGCAGGAGACAGGACTACAATGAGCAGTTCTTC. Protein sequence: CASRRQDYNEQFF.

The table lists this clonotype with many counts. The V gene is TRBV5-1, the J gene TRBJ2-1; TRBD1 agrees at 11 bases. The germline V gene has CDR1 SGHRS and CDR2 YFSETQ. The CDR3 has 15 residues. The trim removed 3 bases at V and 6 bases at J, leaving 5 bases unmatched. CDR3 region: CASSSDRGPGNEQFF. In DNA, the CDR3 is TGCGCCAGCAGCTCGGACAGGGGGCCGGGCAATGAGCAGTTCTTC.

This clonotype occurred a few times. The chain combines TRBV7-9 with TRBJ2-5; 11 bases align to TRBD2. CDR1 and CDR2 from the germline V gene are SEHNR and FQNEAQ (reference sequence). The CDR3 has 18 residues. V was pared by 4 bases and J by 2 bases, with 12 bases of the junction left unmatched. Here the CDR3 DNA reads TGTGCCAGCAGCTCGCTCGAACCACTAGCGGGGGAACAAGAGACCCAGTACTTC. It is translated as CASSSLEPLAGEQETQYF.

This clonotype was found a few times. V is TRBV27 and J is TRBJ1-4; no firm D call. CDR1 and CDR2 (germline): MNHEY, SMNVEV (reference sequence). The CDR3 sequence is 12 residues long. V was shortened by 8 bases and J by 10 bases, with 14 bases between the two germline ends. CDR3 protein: CASFGLSGKLFF. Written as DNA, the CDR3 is TGTGCCAGCTTCGGCCTCTCAGGAAAACTGTTTTTT.